A selection of T cell receptor beta chains follows, all from one sample in a study of regulatory T cells in long-lasting Graves disease. TCRdb processed the multiplex PCR reads anew with MiXCR; each CDR3 protein has one entry. The table lists fewer than 550,000 distinct CDR3 sequences, about 15% of them singletons. The same data also went into a second study, on T cells in Graves' hyperthyroidism and ophthalmopathy.

Source: peripheral blood mononuclear cells (PBMCs), taken at new diagnosis, from a patient treated with antithyroid drugs. All receptors come from a woman between 18 and 29 years old with Graves disease. The CDR3 runs from the conserved cysteine through the conserved F or W. Fields, in order: V gene, D gene, J gene, clone size, CDR3 DNA, CDR3 protein. A D gene is named only where the DNA matches it firmly. Rows give clone size only sometimes, using once, few, many, or a class for an expanded clone.

>TRBV7-2|TRBD2|TRBJ2-7|many
TGTGCCAGCAGCTTAGGAGGGTCTAGCGGGAGCGAGCAGTACTTC
CASSLGGSSGSEQYF
>TRBV28|TRBD2|TRBJ2-7|many
TGTGCCAGCTTGACTAGCGGAGGCTCCTACGAGCAGTACTTC
CASLTSGGSYEQYF
>TRBV24-1|.|TRBJ1-2|many
TGTGCCACCAGTGATGGGATCCAAAACTATGGCTACACCTTC
CATSDGIQNYGYTF
>TRBV5-4|TRBD1|TRBJ1-1|.
TGTGCCAGCAGCTGGGGGACAGGTGAAGCTTTCTTT
CASSWGTGEAFF
>TRBV19|.|TRBJ1-4|.
TGTGCCAGTAGTGCCTCAATTGAAGCTAATGAAAAACTGTTTTTT
CASSASIEANEKLFF
>TRBV20-1|.|TRBJ1-1|few
TGCAGTGCTAGAGATCCTGGTCAGGGGAACACTGAAGCTTTCTTT
CSARDPGQGNTEAFF
>TRBV6-5|.|TRBJ1-2|.
TGTGCCAGCAGTTCCTACCTAACGTCCCAGGGGTTTAACTATGGCTACACCTTC
CASSSYLTSQGFNYGYTF
>TRBV18|.|TRBJ2-4|.
TGTGCCAGCTCACCCTCCGTAGCAGCCAAAAACATTCAGTACTTC
CASSPSVAAKNIQYF
>TRBV19|TRBD1|TRBJ1-5|few
TGTGCCAGTAGACTCAGGACAGGGTGGCAGCCCCAGCATTTT
CASRLRTGWQPQHF
>TRBV20-1|.|TRBJ2-7|many
TGCAGTGCTAGAGAGCCAGGCTCCTACGAGCAGTACTTC
CSAREPGSYEQYF
>TRBV20-1|TRBD2|TRBJ2-7|.
TGCAGTGCTAGAGATTTGGGGACTAGCGCCTACGAGCAGTACTTC
CSARDLGTSAYEQYF
>TRBV12-3/TRBV12-4|.|TRBJ1-2|many
TGTGCCAGCAGTATAAGGGGTGGCTACACCTTC
CASSIRGGYTF
>TRBV6-2/TRBV6-3|.|TRBJ2-7|few
TGTGCCAGCAGTTACTCGGAGGGCACCTACGAGCAGTACTTC
CASSYSEGTYEQYF
>TRBV15|.|TRBJ2-2|few
TGTGCCACCAGAAGAACAGGGTGGTCCGGGGAGCTGTTTTTT
CATRRTGWSGELFF
>TRBV11-3|.|TRBJ2-1|many
TGTGCCAGCAGCTTGGCGATGGAGCAGTTCTTC
CASSLAMEQFF
>TRBV3-1|TRBD1|TRBJ1-6|few
TGTGCCAGCAGCCAAGTCCTAGTTGCAGGGGGGAATTCACCCCTCCACTTT
CASSQVLVAGGNSPLHF
>TRBV6-1|.|TRBJ2-1|many
TGTGCCAGCAGTCCAACCGGAGAATCCAATGAGCAGTTCTTC
CASSPTGESNEQFF
>TRBV6-4|.|TRBJ2-7|few
TGTGCCAGCAGTGACTCAGGGGGACCCTTGTACTTC
CASSDSGGPLYF
>TRBV9|.|TRBJ1-2|.
TGTGCCAGCAGCGGGGGGACGGGGCACTATGGCTACACCTTC
CASSGGTGHYGYTF
>TRBV7-9|TRBD1|TRBJ1-6|few
TGTGCCAGCAGCTTATCGCCGATTGGACAGGGAGGTTCACCCCTCCACTTT
CASSLSPIGQGGSPLHF
>TRBV29-1|TRBD1|TRBJ2-5|many
TGCAGCGTTTGGAACAGGGGAGTAAGGGAGACCCAGTACTTC
CSVWNRGVRETQYF
>TRBV9|TRBD2|TRBJ2-2|few
TGTGCCGGAGGAGCGGGAGTTACCGGGGAGCTGTTTTTT
CAGGAGVTGELFF
>TRBV7-8|TRBD2|TRBJ2-3|many
TGTGCCAGCGGGGCCAGGACTAGCGGGAGGGCCGTGGATACGCAGTATTTT
CASGARTSGRAVDTQYF